Reported below is one T cell receptor (beta chain). Its antigen is unknown. The source of the sample is a study of OX40 agonist ivuxolimab in advanced cancers. Findings and limits, study-wide: Clonal expansion in partial responders at 0.1-3.0 mg/kg ranked among the lowest. On average, CD8+ T cells had more expanded clones than CD4+.

This CDR3 has 13 residues. The V end lost 0 bases, the J end lost 5 bases, and 8 bases lay between the germline ends. Germline CDR1 and CDR2: SGHRS and YFSETQ. Assay: immunoSEQ multiplex PCR; the TCRdb copy retains only in-frame clones and omits some. The sample lists tens of thousands of clones; around 86% were seen once. The sample was CD4+ or CD8+ T cells sorted from blood, taken in a trial of the OX40 agonist ivuxolimab. The receptor was isolated from an adult with an advanced solid tumor such as melanoma, head and neck, liver or kidney cancer. The chain is built from TRBV5-1 and TRBJ1-1; tentatively, D is TRBD1 (6 bases). CDR3 coding DNA: TGCGCCAGCAGCTTGGAAACAGGGACTGAAGCTTTCTTT. This encodes CASSLETGTEAFF.